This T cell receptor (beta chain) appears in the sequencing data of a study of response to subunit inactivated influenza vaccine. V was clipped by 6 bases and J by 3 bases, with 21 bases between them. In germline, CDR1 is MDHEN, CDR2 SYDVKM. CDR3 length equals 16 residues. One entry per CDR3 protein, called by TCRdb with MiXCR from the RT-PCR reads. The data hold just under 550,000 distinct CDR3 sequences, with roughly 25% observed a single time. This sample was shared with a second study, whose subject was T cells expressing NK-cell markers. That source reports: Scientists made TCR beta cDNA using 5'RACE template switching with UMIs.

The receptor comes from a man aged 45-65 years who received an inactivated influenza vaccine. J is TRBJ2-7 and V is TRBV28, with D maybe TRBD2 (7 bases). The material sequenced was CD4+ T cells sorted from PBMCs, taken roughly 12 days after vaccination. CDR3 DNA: TGTGCCAGCAGAGTTCCTGGGGGGGACAACCACTACGAGCAGTACTTC. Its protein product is CASRVPGGDNHYEQYF.